The 18 T cell receptor beta chains reported below all come from one sample, sequenced in a study of T cell repertoires in cytomegalovirus infection. MiXCR, run by TCRdb on the reads, gives a single entry per CDR3 protein. The sample lists about 110,000 distinct CDR3 sequences, 10% seen once, with around 33% in the top ten. No antigen has been identified for these receptors. Sequenced material: PBMCs, sequenced either directly or after in vitro stimulation (not recorded which). These receptors originate from a human donor in good health (CMV status not recorded). Some clones in this sample may be carry-over from other donors' samples.

This clonotype was detected only a few times. The chain uses TRBV18 and TRBJ2-1; no clear D gene. This CDR3 has 15 residues. The germline V and J ends were trimmed by 0 bases and 3 bases, with 9 bases remaining between them. The germline V gene encodes CDR1 KGHSH and CDR2 LQKENI. CDR3 in amino acids: CASSPPGRYYNEQFF. CDR3 sequence (DNA): TGTGCCAGCTCACCACCAGGACGATACTACAATGAGCAGTTCTTC.

This clonotype was picked up a small number of times. The chain links TRBV7-6 to TRBJ2-7; D gene ambiguous. V dropped 0 bases and J dropped 6 bases, with 9 bases sitting between them. Germline CDR1 and CDR2: SGHVS and FNYEAQ. The CDR3 has 13 residues. CDR3 amino acids: CASSLAHVSEQYF. CDR3 nucleotide sequence: TGTGCCAGCAGCTTAGCGCACGTATCCGAGCAGTACTTC.

This clonotype was picked up a small number of times. This chain joins TRBV24-1 and TRBJ1-2, with 10 bases identical to TRBD1. From germline, CDR1 is KGHDR and CDR2 SFDVKD. This CDR3 contains 17 residues. V shed 4 bases, J shed 5 bases, and the junction held 12 bases outside the gene matches. The CDR3 region has the DNA TGTGCCACCAGTGACTCCGGGACAGGGGCGCGGAGGTATGGCTACACCTTC. This codes for CATSDSGTGARRYGYTF.

This clonotype was counted many times. The chain has TRBV5-4 and TRBJ2-3, with D maybe TRBD2 (6 bases). The CDR3 has 13 amino acids. Trimming pared 2 bases from V and 6 bases from J, leaving 10 bases between. Germline CDR1 and CDR2: SGHNT and YYREEE (reference sequence). The CDR3 DNA reads as TGTGCCAGCAGCTTTCCGGGGGATGATACGCAGTATTTT. Its translation is CASSFPGDDTQYF.

This clonotype has just a few counts. J is TRBJ2-1 and V is TRBV5-4; TRBD2 aligns across 8 bases. The CDR3 covers 14 residues. Germline CDR1 SGHNT, CDR2 YYREEE (reference sequence). The junction had 12 bases not matched to a gene; V was cut back by 7 bases and J by 9 bases. The CDR3 DNA follows: TGTGCCAGCGCATCCAAGCGGGAGCGCGGTGAGCAGTTCTTC. This codes for CASASKRERGEQFF.

Ten or more counts support this clonotype. The rearrangement uses TRBV6-5 and TRBJ1-2, with a possible D match to TRBD1 (6 bases). With 2 bases removed from V and 8 bases from J, the gap between germline ends came to 12 bases. The CDR3 has 13 residues. The germline V gene has CDR1 MNHEY and CDR2 SVGAGI. CDR3 sequence reads: CASSYLGAEGYTF. Written as DNA, the CDR3 is TGTGCCAGCAGTTACCTGGGGGCTGAGGGCTACACCTTC.

The J gene is TRBJ2-3, the V gene TRBV2; 12 bases are shared with TRBD2. The CDR3 sequence is 15 residues long. The ends lost 6 bases at V and 6 bases at J; junction bases unmatched: 7. Germline loops: CDR1 SNHLY, CDR2 FYNNEI. The CDR3 sequence: CASSRLAGVGDTQYF. The CDR3 nucleotides are TGTGCCAGCAGCAGACTAGCGGGAGTAGGTGATACGCAGTATTTT.

In nucleotides, the CDR3 is TGTGCCAGCAGGTCCCCGGGACGGCCGCAAGAGACCCAGTACTTC. Encoded protein: CASRSPGRPQETQYF. The chain links TRBV28 to TRBJ2-5; D assignment may be TRBD1 or TRBD2 (5 bases each). The CDR3 is made up of 15 amino acids. Germline V gives CDR1 MDHEN, CDR2 SYDVKM. V lost 6 bases and J 2 bases, leaving 16 bases between the germline ends.

The chain combines TRBV5-4 with TRBJ2-3; D gene ambiguous. Germline V gene data show CDR1 as SGHNT and CDR2 as YYREEE (reference sequence). With 6 bases removed from V and 6 bases from J, the gap between germline ends came to 14 bases. The CDR3 has 13 amino acids. The CDR3 nucleotides read TGTGCCAGCACCCCCCCGGATGGCGATACGCAGTATTTT. Residues: CASTPPDGDTQYF.

This clonotype was seen only a few times. This chain uses TRBV29-1 with TRBJ2-3; no definite D call. From germline, CDR1 is SQVTM and CDR2 ANQGSEA. This CDR3 is built from 11 residues. The germline V and J ends were trimmed by 4 bases and 4 bases, with 6 bases remaining between them. The CDR3, as DNA: TGCAGCGTTGTGAAACCAGATACGCAGTATTTT. Translating gives CSVVKPDTQYF.

This chain connects TRBV18 to TRBJ2-1, with a tentative D call TRBD1 (6 bases). Per the germline V gene, CDR1 is KGHSH and CDR2 is LQKENI. The CDR3 is 17 residues long. V lost 6 bases and J 4 bases, leaving 22 bases between the germline ends. This CDR3 reads CASSPSSGDKAYNEQFF. The CDR3 coding sequence is TGTGCCAGCTCCCCTTCCTCCGGGGACAAAGCGTACAATGAGCAGTTCTTC.

This clonotype was seen repeatedly, ten times or more. The chain combines TRBV5-5 with TRBJ2-7; TRBD2 agrees at 12 bases. V was pared by 4 bases and J by 6 bases, with 5 bases of the junction left unmatched. Germline CDR1 and CDR2: SGHKS and YYEKEE (reference sequence). The CDR3 sequence is 14 residues long. The CDR3 nucleotides read TGTGCCAGCAGCCGACTAGCGGGAGTGGGCGAGCAGTACGTC. It specifies CASSRLAGVGEQYV.

This clonotype was seen more than once but under ten times. The chain combines TRBV27 with TRBJ1-2; no clear D gene. Trimming stripped 5 bases from V and 0 bases from J, with 10 bases between. CDR1 MNHEY and CDR2 SMNVEV come from the germline V gene (reference sequence). This CDR3 is built from 14 residues. The CDR3 nucleotides are TGTGCCAGCAGTATTAAAAAAGCTAACTATGGCTACACCTTC. Its protein product is CASSIKKANYGYTF.

The sample holds many counts of this clonotype. The chain carries TRBV27 and TRBJ1-5; 7 bases are a match to TRBD1. The CDR3 totals 13 residues. The ends lost 5 bases at V and 6 bases at J; junction bases unmatched: 4. Germline V CDR1 and CDR2: MNHEY, SMNVEV (reference sequence). CDR3 region: CASSRRGLQPQHF. For the CDR3, the DNA is TGTGCCAGCAGTCGTAGGGGGCTTCAGCCCCAGCATTTT.

The rearrangement joins TRBV4-2 to TRBJ1-3; D unresolved. The CDR3 contains 14 residues. Germline V gives CDR1 LGHNA, CDR2 YNFKEQ. V lost 1 base to trimming and J lost 8 bases, with 12 bases between them. CDR3 in DNA: TGTGCCAGCAGCCAAGTCACCGAACGGGACACCATATATTTT. Amino acid sequence: CASSQVTERDTIYF.

This clonotype was counted a few times. The chain uses TRBV27 and TRBJ1-4; D remains unclear. This CDR3 has 12 residues. CDR1 is MNHEY and CDR2 is SMNVEV in the germline V gene (reference sequence). Trimming pared 5 bases from V and 3 bases from J, leaving 4 bases between. The CDR3 reads CASSRANEKLFF. CDR3 coding DNA: TGTGCCAGCAGTCGCGCTAATGAAAAACTGTTTTTT.

The chain links TRBV5-1 to TRBJ1-1; the match to TRBD1 covers 12 bases. V gave up 1 base and J gave up 4 bases; unmatched junction bases: 8. Germline CDR1 and CDR2: SGHRS and YFSETQ. The CDR3 totals 17 residues. CDR3 sequence: CASSLFGTGGGFTEAFF. The CDR3, as DNA: TGCGCCAGCAGCTTGTTTGGGACAGGGGGCGGTTTCACTGAAGCTTTCTTT.

This clonotype was found many times. The V gene is TRBV7-2, the J gene TRBJ2-3; D is ambiguous. The V end was cut by 8 bases, the J end by 0 bases, with 9 bases between. This CDR3 is built from 13 residues. From germline, CDR1 is SGHTA and CDR2 FQGNSA. The CDR3 protein is CASAPTSTDTQYF. The CDR3 bases are TGTGCCAGCGCTCCGACTAGCACAGATACGCAGTATTTT.